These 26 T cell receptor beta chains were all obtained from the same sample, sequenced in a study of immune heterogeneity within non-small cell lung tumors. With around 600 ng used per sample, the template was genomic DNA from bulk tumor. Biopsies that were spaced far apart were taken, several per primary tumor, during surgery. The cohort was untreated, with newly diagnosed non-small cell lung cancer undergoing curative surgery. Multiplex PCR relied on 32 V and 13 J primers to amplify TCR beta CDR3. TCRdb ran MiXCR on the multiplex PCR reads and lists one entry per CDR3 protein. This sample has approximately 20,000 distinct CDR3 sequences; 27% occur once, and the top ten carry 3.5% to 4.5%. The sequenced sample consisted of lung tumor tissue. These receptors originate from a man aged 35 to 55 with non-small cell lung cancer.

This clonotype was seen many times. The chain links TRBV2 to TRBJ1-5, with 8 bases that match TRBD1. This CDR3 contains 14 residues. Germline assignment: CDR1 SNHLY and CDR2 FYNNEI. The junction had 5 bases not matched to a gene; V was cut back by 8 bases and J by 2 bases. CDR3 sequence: CASLMDRGNQPQHF. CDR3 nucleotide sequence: TGTGCCAGCCTTATGGACAGGGGCAATCAGCCCCAGCATTTT.

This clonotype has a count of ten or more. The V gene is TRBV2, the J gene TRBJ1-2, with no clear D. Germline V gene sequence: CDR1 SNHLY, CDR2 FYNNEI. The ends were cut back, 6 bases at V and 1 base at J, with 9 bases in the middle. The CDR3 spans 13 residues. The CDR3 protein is CASRTSFNYGYTF. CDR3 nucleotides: TGTGCCAGCAGGACATCCTTTAACTATGGCTACACCTTC.

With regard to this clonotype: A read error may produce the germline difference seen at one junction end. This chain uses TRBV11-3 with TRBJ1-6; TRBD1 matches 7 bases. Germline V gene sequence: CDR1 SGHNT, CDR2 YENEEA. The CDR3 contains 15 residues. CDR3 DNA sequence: TGTGCCGGCAGCCCCCAACAGGGGTTAAATTCACCCCTCCACTTT. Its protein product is CAGSPQQGLNSPLHF.

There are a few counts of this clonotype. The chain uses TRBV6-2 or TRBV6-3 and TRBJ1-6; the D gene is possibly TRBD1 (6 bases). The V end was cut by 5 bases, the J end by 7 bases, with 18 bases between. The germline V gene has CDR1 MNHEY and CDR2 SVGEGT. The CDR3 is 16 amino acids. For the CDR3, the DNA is TGTGCCAGCAGTAACCACCCGGGACAAAGAAATTCACCCCTCCACTTT. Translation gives CASSNHPGQRNSPLHF.

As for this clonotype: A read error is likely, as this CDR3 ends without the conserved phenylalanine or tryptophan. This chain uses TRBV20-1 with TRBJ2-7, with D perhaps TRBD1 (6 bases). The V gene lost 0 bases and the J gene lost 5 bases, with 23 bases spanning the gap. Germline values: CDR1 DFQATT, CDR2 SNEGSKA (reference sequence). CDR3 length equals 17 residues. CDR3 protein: CSARDESGARVNHEQYL. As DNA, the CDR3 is TGCAGTGCTAGAGATGAGTCAGGGGCGCGGGTTAATCACGAGCAGTACTTG.

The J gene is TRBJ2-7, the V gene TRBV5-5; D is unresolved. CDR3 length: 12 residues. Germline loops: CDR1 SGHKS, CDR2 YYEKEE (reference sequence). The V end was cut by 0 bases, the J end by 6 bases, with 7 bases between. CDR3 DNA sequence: TGTGCCAGCAGCTTGGGCCAGGTCGAGCAGTACTTC. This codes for CASSLGQVEQYF.

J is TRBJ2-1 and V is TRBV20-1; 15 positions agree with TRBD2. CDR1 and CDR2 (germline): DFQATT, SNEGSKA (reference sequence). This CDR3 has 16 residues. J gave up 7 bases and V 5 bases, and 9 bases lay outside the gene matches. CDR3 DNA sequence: TGCAGTGCTCCACAGACGGGACTAGCGGGAGGTAATGAGCAGTTCTTC. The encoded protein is CSAPQTGLAGGNEQFF.

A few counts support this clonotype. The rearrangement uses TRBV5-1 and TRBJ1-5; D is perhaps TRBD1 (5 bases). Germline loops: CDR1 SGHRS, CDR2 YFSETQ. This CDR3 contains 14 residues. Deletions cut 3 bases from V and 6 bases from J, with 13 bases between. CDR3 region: CASSSEGAGQPQHF. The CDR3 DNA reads TGCGCCAGCAGCTCGGAAGGGGCCGGTCAGCCCCAGCATTTT.

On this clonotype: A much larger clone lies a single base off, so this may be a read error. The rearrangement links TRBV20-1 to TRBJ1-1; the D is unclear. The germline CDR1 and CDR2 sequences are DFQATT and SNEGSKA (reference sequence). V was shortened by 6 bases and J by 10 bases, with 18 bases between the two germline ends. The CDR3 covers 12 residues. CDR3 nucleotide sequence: TGCAGTGCCCCGGTGGGATCTACCGTAGCTTTCTTT. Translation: CSAPVGSTVAFF.

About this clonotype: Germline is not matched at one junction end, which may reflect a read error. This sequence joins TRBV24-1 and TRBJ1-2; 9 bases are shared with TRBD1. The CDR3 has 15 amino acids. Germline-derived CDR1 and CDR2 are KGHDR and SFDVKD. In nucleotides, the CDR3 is TGTTCCACCAGTGAGCCCGGGACAGGGACCTATGGCTACACCTTC. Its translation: CSTSEPGTGTYGYTF.

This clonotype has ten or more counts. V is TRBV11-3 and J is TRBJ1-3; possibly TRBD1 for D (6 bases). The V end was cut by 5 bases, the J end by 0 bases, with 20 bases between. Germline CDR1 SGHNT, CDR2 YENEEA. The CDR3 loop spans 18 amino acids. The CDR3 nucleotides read TGTGCCAGCAGCCAAATCTGGACAGTTCCGAGCTCTGGAAACACCATATATTTT. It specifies CASSQIWTVPSSGNTIYF.

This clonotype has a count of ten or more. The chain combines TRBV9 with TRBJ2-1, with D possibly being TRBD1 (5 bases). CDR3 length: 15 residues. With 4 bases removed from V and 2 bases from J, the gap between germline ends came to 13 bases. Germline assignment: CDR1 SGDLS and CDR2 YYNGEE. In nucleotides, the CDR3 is TGTGCCAGCAGCCCGCGAGCGACAGCCTACAATGAGCAGTTCTTC. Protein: CASSPRATAYNEQFF.

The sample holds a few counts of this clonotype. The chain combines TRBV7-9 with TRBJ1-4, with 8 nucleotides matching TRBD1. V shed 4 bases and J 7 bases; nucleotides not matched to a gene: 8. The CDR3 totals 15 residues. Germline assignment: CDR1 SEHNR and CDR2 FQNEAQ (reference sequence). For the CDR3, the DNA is TGTGCCAGCAGCTGGTCCAGGGGGCGGGGTGAAAAACTGTTTTTT. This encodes CASSWSRGRGEKLFF.

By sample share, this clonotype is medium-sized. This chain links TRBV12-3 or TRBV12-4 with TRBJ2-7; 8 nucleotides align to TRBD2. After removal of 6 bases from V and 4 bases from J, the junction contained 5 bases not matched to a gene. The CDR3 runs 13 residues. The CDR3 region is CASRKRESYEQYF. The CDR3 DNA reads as TGTGCCAGCAGGAAGCGGGAGTCGTACGAGCAGTACTTC.

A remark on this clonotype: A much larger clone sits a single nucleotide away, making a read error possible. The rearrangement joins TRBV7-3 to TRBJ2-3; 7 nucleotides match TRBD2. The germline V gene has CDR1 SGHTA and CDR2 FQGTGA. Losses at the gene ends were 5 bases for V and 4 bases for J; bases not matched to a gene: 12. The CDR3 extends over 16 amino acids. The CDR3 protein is CASSPGLVGVADTQYF. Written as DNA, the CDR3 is TGTGCCAGCAGCCCCGGACTAGTGGGAGTTGCAGATACGCAGTATTTT. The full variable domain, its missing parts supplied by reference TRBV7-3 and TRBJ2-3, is GAGVSQTPSNKVTEKGKYVELRCDPISGHTALYWYRQSLGQGPEFLIYFQGTGAADDSGLPNDRFFAVRPEGSVSTLKIQRTERGDSAVYLCASSPGLVGVADTQYFGPGTRLTVL.

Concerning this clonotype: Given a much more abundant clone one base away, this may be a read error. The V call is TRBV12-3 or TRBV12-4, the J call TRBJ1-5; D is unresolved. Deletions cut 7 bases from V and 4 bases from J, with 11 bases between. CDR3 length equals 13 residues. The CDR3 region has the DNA TGTGCCAGCATATTGAGAAGTAATCAGCCCCAGCATTTT. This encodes CASILRSNQPQHF.

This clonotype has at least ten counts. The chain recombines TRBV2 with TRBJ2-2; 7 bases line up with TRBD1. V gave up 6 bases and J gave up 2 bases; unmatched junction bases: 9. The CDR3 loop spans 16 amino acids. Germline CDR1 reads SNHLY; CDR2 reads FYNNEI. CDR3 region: CASRYPGQRNTGELFF. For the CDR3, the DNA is TGTGCCAGCAGATATCCGGGACAGAGAAACACCGGGGAGCTGTTTTTT. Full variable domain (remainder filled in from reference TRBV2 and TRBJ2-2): EPEVTQTPSHQVTQMGQEVILRCVPISNHLYFYWYRQILGQKVEFLVSFYNNEISEKSEIFDDQFSVERPDGSNFTLKIRSTKLEDSAMYFCASRYPGQRNTGELFFGEGSRLTVL.

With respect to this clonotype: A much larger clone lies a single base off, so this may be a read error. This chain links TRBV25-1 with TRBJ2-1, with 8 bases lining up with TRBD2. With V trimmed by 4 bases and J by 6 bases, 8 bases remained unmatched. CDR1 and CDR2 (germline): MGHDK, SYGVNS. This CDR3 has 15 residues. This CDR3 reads CASSALAGKLNEQFF. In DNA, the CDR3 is TGTGCCAGCAGTGCATTAGCGGGAAAACTCAATGAGCAGTTCTTC.

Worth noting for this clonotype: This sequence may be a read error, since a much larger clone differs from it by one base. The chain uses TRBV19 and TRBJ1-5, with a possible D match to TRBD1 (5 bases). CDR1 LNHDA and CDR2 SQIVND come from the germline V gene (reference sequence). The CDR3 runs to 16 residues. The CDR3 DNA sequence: TGTGCCAGTAGCAGACCCGGGACTCATAGCAATCGGCCCCAGCATTTT. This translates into CASSRPGTHSNRPQHF.

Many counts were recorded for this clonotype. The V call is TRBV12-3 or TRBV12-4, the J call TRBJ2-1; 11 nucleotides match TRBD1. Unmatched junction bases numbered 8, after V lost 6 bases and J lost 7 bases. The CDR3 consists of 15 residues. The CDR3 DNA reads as TGTGCCAGCAGGCTAGGGACAGGGGGAACGAATGAGCAGTTCTTC. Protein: CASRLGTGGTNEQFF.

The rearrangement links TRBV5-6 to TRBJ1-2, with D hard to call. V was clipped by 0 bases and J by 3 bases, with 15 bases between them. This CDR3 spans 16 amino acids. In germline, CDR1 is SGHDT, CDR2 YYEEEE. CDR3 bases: TGTGCCAGCAGCTTGGCCATACGGGCCGAGGACTATGGCTACACCTTC. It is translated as CASSLAIRAEDYGYTF. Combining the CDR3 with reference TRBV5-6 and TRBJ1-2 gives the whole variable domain DAGVTQSPTHLIKTRGQQVTLRCSPKSGHDTVSWYQQALGQGPQFIFQYYEEEERQRGNFPDRFSGHQFPNYSSELNVNALLLGDSALYLCASSLAIRAEDYGYTFGSGTRLTVV.

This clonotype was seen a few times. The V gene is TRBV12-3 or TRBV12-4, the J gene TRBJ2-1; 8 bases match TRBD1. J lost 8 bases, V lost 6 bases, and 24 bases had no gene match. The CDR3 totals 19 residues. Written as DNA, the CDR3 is TGTGCCAGCAGCTCAGGACAGGGTGAAACCCTCCGGCATGACGATGAGCAGTTCTTC. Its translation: CASSSGQGETLRHDDEQFF.

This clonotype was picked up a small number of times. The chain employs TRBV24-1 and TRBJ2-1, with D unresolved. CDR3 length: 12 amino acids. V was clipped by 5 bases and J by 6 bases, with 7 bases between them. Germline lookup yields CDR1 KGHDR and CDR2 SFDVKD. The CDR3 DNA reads TGTGCCACCAGTGGCGGCCGCAATGAGCAGTTCTTC. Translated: CATSGGRNEQFF.

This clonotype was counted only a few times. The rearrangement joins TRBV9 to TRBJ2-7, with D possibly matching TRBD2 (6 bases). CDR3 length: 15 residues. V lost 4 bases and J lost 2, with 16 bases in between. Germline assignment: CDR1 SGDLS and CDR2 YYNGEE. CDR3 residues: CASSPVGRGTYEQYF. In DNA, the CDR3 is TGTGCCAGCAGCCCGGTCGGGCGGGGAACCTACGAGCAGTACTTC. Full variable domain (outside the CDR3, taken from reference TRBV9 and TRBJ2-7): DSGVTQTPKHLITATGQRVTLRCSPRSGDLSVYWYQQSLDQGLQFLIQYYNGEERAKGNILERFSAQQFPDLHSELNLSSLELGDSALYFCASSPVGRGTYEQYFGPGTRLTVT.

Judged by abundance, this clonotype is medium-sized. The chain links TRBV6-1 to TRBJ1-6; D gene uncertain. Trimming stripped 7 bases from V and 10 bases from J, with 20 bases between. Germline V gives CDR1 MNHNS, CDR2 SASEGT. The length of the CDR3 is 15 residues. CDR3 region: CASNSFIRSGSPLHF. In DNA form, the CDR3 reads TGTGCCAGCAATTCCTTCATAAGGTCGGGGTCACCCCTCCACTTT.

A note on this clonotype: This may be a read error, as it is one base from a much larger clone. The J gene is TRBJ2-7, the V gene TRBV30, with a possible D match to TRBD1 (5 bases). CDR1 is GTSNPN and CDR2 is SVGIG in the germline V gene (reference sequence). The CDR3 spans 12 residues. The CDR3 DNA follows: TGTGCCTGGAGTGGAACAGGCTACGATCAGTACTTC. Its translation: CAWSGTGYDQYF.